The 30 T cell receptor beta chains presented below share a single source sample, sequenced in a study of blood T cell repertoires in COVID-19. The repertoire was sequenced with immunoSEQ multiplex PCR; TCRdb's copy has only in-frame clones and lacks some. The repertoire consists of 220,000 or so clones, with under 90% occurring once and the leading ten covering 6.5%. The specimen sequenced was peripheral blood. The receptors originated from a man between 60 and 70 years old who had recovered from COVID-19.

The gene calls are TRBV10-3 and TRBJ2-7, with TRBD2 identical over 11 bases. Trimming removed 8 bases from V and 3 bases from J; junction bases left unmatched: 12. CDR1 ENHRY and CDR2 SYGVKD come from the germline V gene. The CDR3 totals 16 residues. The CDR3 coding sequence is TGTGCCATCTCCCCCGCCGGGGGACTAGCGGTCTACGAGCAGTACTTC. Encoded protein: CAISPAGGLAVYEQYF.

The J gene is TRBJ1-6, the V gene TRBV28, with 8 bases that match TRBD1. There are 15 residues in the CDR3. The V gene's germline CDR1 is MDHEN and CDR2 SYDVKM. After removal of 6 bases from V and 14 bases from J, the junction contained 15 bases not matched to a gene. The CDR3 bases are TGTGCCAGCAGCAGCAATCGGGACAGGAAGGGTACCCTCCACTTT. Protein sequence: CASSSNRDRKGTLHF. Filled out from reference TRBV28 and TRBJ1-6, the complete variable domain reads DVKVTQSSRYLVKRTGEKVFLECVQDMDHENMFWYRQDPGLGLRLIYFSYDVKMKEKGDIPEGYSVSREKKERFSLILESASTNQTSMYLCASSSNRDRKGTLHFGNGTRLTVT.

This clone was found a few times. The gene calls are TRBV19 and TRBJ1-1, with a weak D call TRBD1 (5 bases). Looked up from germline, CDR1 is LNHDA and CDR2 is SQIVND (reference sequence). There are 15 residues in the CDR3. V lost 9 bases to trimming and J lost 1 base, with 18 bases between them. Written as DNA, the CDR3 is TGTGCCAGCCTCTCCCCGCGGGGGACGAACACTGAAGCTTTCTTT. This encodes CASLSPRGTNTEAFF.

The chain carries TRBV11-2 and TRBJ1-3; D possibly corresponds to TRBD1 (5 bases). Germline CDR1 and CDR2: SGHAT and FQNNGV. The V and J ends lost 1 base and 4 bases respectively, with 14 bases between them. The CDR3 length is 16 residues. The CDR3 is CASSLAIGARGNTIYF. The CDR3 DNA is TGTGCCAGCAGCTTAGCGATTGGGGCGCGCGGAAACACCATATATTTT.

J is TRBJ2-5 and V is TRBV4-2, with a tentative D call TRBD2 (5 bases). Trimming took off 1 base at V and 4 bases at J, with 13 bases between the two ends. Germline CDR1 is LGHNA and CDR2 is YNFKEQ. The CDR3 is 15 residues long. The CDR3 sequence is CASSQAAGKAETQYF. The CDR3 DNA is TGTGCCAGCAGCCAAGCGGCGGGTAAGGCAGAGACCCAGTACTTC.

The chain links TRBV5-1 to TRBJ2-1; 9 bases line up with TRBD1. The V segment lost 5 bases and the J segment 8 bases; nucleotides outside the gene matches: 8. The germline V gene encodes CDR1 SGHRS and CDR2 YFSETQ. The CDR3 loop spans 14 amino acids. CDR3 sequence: CASRAGTGRDEQFF. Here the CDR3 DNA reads TGCGCCAGCAGGGCCGGGACAGGGAGGGATGAGCAGTTCTTC.

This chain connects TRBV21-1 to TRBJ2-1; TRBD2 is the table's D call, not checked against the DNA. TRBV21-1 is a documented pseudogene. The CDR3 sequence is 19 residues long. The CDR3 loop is CASSKVTSGRSAPYNEQFF. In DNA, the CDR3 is TGTGCCAGCAGCAAAGTAACTAGCGGGAGAAGTGCCCCCTACAATGAGCAGTTCTTC.

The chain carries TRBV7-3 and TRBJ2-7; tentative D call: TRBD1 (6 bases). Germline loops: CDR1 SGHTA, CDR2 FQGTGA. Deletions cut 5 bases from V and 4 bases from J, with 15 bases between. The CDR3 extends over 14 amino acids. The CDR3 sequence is CASSPAAGVYEQYF. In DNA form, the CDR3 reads TGTGCCAGCAGCCCCGCGGCAGGGGTATACGAGCAGTACTTC. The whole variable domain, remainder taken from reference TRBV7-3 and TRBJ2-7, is GAGVSQTPSNKVTEKGKYVELRCDPISGHTALYWYRQSLGQGPEFLIYFQGTGAADDSGLPNDRFFAVRPEGSVSTLKIQRTERGDSAVYLCASSPAAGVYEQYFGPGTRLTVT.

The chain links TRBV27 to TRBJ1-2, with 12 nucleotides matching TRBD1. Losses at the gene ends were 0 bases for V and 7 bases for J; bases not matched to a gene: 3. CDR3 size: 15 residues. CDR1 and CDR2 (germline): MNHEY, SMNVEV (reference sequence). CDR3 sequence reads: CASSLSGTGGSGYTF. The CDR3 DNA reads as TGTGCCAGCAGTTTATCAGGGACAGGGGGCAGTGGCTACACCTTC.

As DNA, the CDR3 is TGTGCCAGCAGCTCTACCCTAAGTCAGCCCCAGCATTTT. This encodes CASSSTLSQPQHF. This rearrangement joins TRBV27 to TRBJ1-5; no definite D call. CDR3 length: 13 amino acids. V lost 6 bases and J lost 6, with 12 bases in between. Germline assignment: CDR1 MNHEY and CDR2 SMNVEV (reference sequence).

The CDR3 DNA is TGTGCCAGCACAACTAGCACCTACGAGCAGTACTTC. Its protein is CASTTSTYEQYF. The rearrangement links TRBV28 to TRBJ2-7; D might be TRBD2 (6 bases). CDR1 MDHEN and CDR2 SYDVKM come from the germline V gene. The CDR3 contains 12 residues. Trimming left V 7 bases short and J 2 bases short, with 9 bases between.

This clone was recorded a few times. The chain's CDR3 is CASTPAPGTLRYEQYF. In nucleotides, the CDR3 is TGTGCCAGCACTCCCGCCCCGGGGACTTTAAGGTACGAGCAGTACTTC. This chain joins TRBV2 and TRBJ2-7; perhaps TRBD2 as D (6 bases). This CDR3 is built from 16 residues. In germline, CDR1 is SNHLY, CDR2 FYNNEI. V was clipped by 7 bases and J by 4 bases, with 23 bases between them.

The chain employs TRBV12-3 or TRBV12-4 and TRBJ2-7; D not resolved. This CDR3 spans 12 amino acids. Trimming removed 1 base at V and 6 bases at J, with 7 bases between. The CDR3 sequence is CASSLGAAEQYF. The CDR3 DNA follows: TGTGCCAGCAGTTTAGGAGCTGCCGAGCAGTACTTC.

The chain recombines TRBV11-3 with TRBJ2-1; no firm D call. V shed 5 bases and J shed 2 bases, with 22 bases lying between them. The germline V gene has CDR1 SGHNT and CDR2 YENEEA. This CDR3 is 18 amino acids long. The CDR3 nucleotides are TGTGCCAGCAGCCTCTATGGAAAAAGCTCCCAGGCCTACAATGAGCAGTTCTTC. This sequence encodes CASSLYGKSSQAYNEQFF.

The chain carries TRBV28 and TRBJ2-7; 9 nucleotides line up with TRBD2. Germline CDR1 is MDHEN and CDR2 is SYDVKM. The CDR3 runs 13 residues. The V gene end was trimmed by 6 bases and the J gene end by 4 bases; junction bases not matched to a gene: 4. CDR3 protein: CASRPSGVYEQYF. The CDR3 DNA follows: TGTGCCAGCAGACCTAGCGGGGTATACGAGCAGTACTTC.

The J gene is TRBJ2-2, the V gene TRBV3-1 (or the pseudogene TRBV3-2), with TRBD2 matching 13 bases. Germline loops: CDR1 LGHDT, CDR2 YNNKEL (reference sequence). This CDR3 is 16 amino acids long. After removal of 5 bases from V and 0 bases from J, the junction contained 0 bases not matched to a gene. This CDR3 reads CASSGTSGANTGELFF. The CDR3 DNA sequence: TGTGCCAGCAGCGGGACTAGCGGGGCGAACACCGGGGAGCTGTTTTTT.

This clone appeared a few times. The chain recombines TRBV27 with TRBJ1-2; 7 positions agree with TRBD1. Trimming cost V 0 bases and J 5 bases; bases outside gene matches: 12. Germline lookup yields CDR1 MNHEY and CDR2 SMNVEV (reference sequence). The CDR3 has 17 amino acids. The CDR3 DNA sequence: TGTGCCAGCAGTTTATCGTATCTCGAGGGGGCAGGGTATGGCTACACCTTC. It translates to CASSLSYLEGAGYGYTF.

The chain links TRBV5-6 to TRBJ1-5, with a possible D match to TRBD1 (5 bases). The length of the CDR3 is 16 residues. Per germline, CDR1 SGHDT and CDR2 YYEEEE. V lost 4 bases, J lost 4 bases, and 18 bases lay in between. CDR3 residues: CASSLSGLRGNQPQHF. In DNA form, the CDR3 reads TGTGCCAGCAGCCTGTCGGGACTCCGGGGGAATCAGCCCCAGCATTTT.

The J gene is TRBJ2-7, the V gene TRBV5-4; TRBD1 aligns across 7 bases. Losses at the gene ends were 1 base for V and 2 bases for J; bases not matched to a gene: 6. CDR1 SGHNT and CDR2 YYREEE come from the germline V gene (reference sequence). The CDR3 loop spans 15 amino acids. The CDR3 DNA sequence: TGTGCCAGCAGCTTGAGGACAGGCAGGACCTACGAGCAGTACTTC. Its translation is CASSLRTGRTYEQYF.

Here the CDR3 reads CASSLASGAYEQYF. CDR3 DNA sequence: TGCGCCAGCAGCTTGGCTAGCGGGGCCTACGAGCAGTACTTC. The gene calls are TRBV5-1 and TRBJ2-7; 9 bases map to TRBD2. CDR1 and CDR2 (germline): SGHRS, YFSETQ. This CDR3 region has 14 residues. J gave up 2 bases and V 0 bases, and 0 bases lay outside the gene matches.

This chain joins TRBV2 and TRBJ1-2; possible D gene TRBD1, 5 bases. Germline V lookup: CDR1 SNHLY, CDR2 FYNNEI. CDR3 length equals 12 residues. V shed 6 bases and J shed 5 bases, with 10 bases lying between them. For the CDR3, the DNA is TGTGCCAGCAGGATGACAGAGTATGGCTACACCTTC. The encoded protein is CASRMTEYGYTF.

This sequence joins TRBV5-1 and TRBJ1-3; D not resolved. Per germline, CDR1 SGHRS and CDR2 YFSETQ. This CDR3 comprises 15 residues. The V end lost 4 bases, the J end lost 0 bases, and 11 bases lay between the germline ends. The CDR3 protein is CASSGTPYSGNTIYF. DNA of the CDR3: TGCGCCAGCAGCGGTACACCTTACTCTGGAAACACCATATATTTT.

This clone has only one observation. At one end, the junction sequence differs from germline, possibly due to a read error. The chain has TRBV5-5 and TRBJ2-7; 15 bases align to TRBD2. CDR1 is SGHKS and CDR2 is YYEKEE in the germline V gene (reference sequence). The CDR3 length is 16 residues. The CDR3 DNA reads TGTGCCAGCAGATTGGGACTAGCGGGGGGATCCTACGAGCAGTACTTC. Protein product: CASRLGLAGGSYEQYF.

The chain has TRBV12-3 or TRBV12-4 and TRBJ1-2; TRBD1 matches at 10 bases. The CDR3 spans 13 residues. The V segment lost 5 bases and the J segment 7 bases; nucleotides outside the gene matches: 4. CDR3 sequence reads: CASSMTGGRGYTF. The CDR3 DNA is TGTGCCAGCAGTATGACAGGGGGCCGTGGCTACACCTTC.

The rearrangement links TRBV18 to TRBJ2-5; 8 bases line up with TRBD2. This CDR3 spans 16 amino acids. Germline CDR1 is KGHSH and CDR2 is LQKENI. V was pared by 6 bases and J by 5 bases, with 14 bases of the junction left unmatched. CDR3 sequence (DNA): TGTGCCAGCTCCCAGTCGGCGGGGGGCTTTTTGGAGACCCAGTACTTC. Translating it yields CASSQSAGGFLETQYF.

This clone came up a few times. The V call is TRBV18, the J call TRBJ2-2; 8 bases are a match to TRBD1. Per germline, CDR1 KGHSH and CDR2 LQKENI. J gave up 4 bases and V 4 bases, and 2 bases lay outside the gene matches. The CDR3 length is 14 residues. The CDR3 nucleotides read TGTGCCAGCTCACGGACAGGGAGCACCGGGGAGCTGTTTTTT. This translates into CASSRTGSTGELFF.

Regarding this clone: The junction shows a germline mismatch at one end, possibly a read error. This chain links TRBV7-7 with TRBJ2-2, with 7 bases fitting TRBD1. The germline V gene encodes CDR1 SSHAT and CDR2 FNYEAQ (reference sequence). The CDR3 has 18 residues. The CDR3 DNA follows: TGTGCTAGCAGCTCCACTCTTACCGGGACAGCGAACACCGGGGAGCTGTTTTTT. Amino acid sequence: CASSSTLTGTANTGELFF.

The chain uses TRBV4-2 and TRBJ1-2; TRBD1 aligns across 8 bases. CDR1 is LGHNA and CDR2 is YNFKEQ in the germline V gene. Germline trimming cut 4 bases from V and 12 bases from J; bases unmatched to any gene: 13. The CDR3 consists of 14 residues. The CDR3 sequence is CASSPTGAPEYDTF. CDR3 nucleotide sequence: TGTGCCAGCAGCCCGACAGGGGCCCCAGAGTATGACACCTTC.

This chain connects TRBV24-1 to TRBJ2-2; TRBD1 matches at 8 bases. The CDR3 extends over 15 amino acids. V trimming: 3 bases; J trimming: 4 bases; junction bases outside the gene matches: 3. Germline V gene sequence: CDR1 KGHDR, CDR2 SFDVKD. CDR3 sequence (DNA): TGTGCCACCAGTGATCGGGACAGGCCCACCGGGGAGCTGTTTTTT. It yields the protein CATSDRDRPTGELFF.

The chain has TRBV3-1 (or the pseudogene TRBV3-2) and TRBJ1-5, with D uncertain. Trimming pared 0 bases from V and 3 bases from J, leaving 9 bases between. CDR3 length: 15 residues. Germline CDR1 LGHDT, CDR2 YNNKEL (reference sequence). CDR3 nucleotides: TGTGCCAGCAGCCAAGACAGGTCGGTCAATCAGCCCCAGCATTTT. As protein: CASSQDRSVNQPQHF.